This entry is about one T cell receptor beta chain. The junction shows a germline mismatch at one end, possibly a read error. CDR1 SGDLS and CDR2 YYNGEE come from the germline V gene. This CDR3 spans 15 amino acids. This sample was included in a study of blood T cell repertoires in COVID-19. The assay was immunoSEQ multiplex PCR, and TCRdb's table has in-frame clones only and misses some. The data show 200,000 to 250,000 clones, more than 75% seen once. J is TRBJ1-2 and V is TRBV9; TRBD1 is a possible D gene (5 bases). The TCR was taken from a woman under 40 who had recovered from COVID-19. The sequencing input was peripheral blood. CDR3 loop: CASNVGWEGLYGYTF. The CDR3 bases are TGTGCCAGCAACGTAGGTTGGGAGGGACTCTATGGCTACACCTTC.